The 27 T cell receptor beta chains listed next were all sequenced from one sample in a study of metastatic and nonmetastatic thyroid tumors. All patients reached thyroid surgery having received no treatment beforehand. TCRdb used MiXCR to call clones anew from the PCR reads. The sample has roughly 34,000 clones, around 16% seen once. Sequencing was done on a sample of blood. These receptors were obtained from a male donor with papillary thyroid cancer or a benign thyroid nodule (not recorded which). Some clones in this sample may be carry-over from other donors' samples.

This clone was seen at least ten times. CDR3 in DNA: TGCGCCAGCAGCCAAGATTATGCGGAACTTAGCCTCAATGAGCAGTTCTTC. Its protein product is CASSQDYAELSLNEQFF. The chain recombines TRBV4-1 with TRBJ2-1; D gene uncertain. V was clipped by 0 bases and J by 6 bases, with 18 bases between them. Germline V gene sequence: CDR1 MGHRA, CDR2 YSYEKL. There are 17 residues in the CDR3.

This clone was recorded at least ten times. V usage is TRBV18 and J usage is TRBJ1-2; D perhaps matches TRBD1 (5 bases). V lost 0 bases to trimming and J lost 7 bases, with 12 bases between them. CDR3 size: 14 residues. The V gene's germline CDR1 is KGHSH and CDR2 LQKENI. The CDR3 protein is CASSPPGPVVGYTF. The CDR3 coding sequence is TGTGCCAGCTCACCACCGGGGCCGGTGGTTGGCTACACCTTC.

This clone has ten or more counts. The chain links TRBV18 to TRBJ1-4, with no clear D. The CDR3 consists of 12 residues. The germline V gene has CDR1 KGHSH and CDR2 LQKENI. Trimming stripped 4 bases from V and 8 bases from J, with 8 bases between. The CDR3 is CASSRELEKLFF. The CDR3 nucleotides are TGTGCCAGCTCACGGGAATTGGAAAAACTGTTTTTT.

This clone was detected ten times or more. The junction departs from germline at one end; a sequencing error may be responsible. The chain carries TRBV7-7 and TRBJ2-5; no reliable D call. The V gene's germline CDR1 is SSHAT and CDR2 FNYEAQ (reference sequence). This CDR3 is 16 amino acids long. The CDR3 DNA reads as TGTGCTAGCAGCTTGGGAACCAGGAGTGGGCAAGAGACCCAGTACTTC. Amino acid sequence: CASSLGTRSGQETQYF. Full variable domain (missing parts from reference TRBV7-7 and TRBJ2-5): GAGVSQSPRYKVTKRGQDVTLRCDPISSHATLYWYQQALGQGPEFLTYFNYEAQPDKSGLPSDRFSAERPEGSISTLTIQRTEQRDSAMYRCASSLGTRSGQETQYFGPGTRLLVL.

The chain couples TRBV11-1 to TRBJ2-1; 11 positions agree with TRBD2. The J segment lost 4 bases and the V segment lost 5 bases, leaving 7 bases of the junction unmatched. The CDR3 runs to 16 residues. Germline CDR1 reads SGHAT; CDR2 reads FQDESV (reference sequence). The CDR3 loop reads CASSLTGLADYNEQFF. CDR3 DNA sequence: TGTGCCAGCAGCCTTACGGGACTAGCGGATTACAATGAGCAGTTCTTC.

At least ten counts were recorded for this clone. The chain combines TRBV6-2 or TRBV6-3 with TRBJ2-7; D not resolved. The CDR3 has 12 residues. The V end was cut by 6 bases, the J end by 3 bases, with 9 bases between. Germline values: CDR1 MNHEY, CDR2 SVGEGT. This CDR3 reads CASSQVVYEQYF. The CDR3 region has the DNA TGTGCCAGCAGCCAGGTGGTCTACGAGCAGTACTTC.

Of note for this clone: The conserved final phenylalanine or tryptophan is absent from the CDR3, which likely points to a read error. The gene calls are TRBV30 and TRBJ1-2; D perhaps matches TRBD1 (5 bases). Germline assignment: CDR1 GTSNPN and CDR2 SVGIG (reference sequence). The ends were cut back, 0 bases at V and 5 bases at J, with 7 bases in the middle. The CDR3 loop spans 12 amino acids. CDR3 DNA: TGTGCCTGGAGTGTAAAGGGGTATGGCTACACCATC. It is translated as CAWSVKGYGYTI.

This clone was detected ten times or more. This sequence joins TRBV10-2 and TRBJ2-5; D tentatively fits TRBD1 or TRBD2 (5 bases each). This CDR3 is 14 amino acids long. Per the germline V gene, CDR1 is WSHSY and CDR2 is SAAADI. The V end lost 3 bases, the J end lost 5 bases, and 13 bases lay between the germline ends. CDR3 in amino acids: CASSESGTTETQYF. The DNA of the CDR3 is TGCGCCAGCAGTGAATCGGGGACGACCGAGACCCAGTACTTC.

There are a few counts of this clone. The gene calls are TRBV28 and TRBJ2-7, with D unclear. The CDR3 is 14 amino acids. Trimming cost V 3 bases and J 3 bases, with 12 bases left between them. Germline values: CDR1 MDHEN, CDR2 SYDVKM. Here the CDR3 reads CASSLTVLGYEQYF. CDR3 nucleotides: TGTGCCAGCAGTTTGACGGTACTCGGCTACGAGCAGTACTTC.

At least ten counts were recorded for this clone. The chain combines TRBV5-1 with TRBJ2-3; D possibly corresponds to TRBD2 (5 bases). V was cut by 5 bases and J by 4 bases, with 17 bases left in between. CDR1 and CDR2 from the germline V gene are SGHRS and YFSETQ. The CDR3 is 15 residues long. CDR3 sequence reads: CASSSSGQSPDTQYF. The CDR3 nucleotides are TGCGCCAGCAGTTCCAGCGGCCAGTCCCCAGATACGCAGTATTTT.

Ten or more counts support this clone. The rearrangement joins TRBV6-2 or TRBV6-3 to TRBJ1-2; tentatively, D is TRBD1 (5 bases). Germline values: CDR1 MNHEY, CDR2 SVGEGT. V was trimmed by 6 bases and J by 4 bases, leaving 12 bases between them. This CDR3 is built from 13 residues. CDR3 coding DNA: TGTGCCAGCAGCGCCAGGGATACCTATGGCTACACCTTC. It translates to CASSARDTYGYTF.

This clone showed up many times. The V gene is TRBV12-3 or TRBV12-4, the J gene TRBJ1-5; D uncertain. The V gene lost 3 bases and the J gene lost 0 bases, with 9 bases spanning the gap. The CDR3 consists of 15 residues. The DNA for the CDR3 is TGTGCCAGCAGTTTGGGAAGAAATAGCAATCAGCCCCAGCATTTT. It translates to CASSLGRNSNQPQHF.

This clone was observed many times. The DNA for the CDR3 is TGCGCCAGCAGCCAAGCTTACGGGACACCTTTTCTCAATGAGCAGTTCTTC. Its protein is CASSQAYGTPFLNEQFF. The chain recombines TRBV4-3 with TRBJ2-1; D possibly corresponds to TRBD1 (6 bases). The CDR3 extends over 17 amino acids. The ends were cut back, 1 base at V and 6 bases at J, with 19 bases in the middle. CDR1 and CDR2 (germline): LGHNA, YSLEER.

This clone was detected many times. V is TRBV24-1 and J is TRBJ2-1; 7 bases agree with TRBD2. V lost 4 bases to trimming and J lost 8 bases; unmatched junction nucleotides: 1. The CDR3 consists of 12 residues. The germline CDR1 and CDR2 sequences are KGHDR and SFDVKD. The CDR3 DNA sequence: TGTGCCACCAGTGAGGGGGGGGATGAGCAGTTCTTC. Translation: CATSEGGDEQFF.

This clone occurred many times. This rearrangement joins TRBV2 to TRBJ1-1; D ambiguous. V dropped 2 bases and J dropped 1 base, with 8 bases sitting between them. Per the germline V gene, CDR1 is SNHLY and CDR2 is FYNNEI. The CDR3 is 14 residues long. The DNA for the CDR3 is TGTGCCAGCAGTGAATGGTCCTCGAACACTGAAGCTTTCTTT. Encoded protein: CASSEWSSNTEAFF. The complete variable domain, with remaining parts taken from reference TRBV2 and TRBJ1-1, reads EPEVTQTPSHQVTQMGQEVILRCVPISNHLYFYWYRQILGQKVEFLVSFYNNEISEKSEIFDDQFSVERPDGSNFTLKIRSTKLEDSAMYFCASSEWSSNTEAFFGQGTRLTVV.

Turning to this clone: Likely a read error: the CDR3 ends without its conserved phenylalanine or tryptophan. The CDR3 DNA is TGTGCCAGCAGTTACTCGCTATGGACCTATGGCTACACCTTG. This encodes CASSYSLWTYGYTL. The chain employs TRBV6-5 and TRBJ1-2; D gene uncertain. V was shortened by 0 bases and J by 4 bases, with 9 bases between the two germline ends. The germline V gene encodes CDR1 MNHEY and CDR2 SVGAGI. The CDR3 loop spans 14 amino acids.

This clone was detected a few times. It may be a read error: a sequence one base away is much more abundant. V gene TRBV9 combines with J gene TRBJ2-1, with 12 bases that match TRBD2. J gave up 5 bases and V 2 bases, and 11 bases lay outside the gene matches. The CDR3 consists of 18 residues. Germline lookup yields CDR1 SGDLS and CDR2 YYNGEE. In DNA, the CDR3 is TGTGCCAGCAGCGTGGCTTGTTCCGGGACTAGCGGGCACAATGAGCAGTTCTTC. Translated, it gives CASSVACSGTSGHNEQFF.

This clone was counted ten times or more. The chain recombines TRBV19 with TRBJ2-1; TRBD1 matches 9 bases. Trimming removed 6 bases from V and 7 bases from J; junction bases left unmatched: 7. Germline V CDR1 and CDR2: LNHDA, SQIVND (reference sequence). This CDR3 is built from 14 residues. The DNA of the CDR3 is TGTGCCAGTAGAAGAGGGGGACAGGGTAATGAGCAGTTCTTC. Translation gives CASRRGGQGNEQFF.

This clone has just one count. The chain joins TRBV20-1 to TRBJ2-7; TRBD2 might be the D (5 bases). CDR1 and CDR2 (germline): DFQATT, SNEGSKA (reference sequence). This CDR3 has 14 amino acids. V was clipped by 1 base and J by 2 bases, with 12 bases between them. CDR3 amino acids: CSARVPTGAYEQYF. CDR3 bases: TGCAGTGCTAGAGTACCAACCGGGGCCTACGAGCAGTACTTC.

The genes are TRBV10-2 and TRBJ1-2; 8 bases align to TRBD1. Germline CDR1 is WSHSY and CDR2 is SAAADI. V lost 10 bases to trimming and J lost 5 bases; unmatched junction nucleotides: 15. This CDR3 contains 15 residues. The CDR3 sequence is CATTGLTGENYGYTF. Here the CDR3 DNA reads TGCGCCACCACTGGGTTGACAGGGGAAAATTATGGCTACACCTTC.

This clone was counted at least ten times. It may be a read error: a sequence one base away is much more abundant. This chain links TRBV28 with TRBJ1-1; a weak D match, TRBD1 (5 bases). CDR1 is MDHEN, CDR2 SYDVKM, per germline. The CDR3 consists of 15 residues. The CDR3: CASSLFRGANTGAFF. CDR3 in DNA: TGTGCCAGCAGTTTATTTCGAGGGGCGAACACTGGAGCTTTCTTT.

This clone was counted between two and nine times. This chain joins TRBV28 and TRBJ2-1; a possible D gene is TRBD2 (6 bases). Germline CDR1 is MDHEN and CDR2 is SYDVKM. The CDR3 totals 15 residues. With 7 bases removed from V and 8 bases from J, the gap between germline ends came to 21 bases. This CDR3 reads CASIPTVGAGHEQFF. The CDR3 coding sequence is TGTGCCAGCATCCCTACAGTGGGCGCGGGGCATGAGCAGTTCTTC. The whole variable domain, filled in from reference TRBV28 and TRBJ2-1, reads DVKVTQSSRYLVKRTGEKVFLECVQDMDHENMFWYRQDPGLGLRLIYFSYDVKMKEKGDIPEGYSVSREKKERFSLILESASTNQTSMYLCASIPTVGAGHEQFFGPGTRLTVL.

The CDR3 DNA is TGTGCCAGCAGGTCGCTCGGGGGTTACGAGCAGTACTTC. This encodes CASRSLGGYEQYF. V is TRBV6-1 and J is TRBJ2-7; a possible D gene is TRBD2 (6 bases). The CDR3 covers 13 residues. Germline lookup yields CDR1 MNHNS and CDR2 SASEGT. V was shortened by 6 bases and J by 4 bases, with 13 bases between the two germline ends.

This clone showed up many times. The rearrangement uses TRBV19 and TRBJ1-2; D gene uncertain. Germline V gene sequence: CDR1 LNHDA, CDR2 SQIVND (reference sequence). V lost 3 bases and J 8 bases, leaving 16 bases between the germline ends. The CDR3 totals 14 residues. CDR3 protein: CASSIGGRAPGYTF. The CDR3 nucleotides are TGTGCCAGTAGTATTGGCGGGAGGGCACCCGGCTACACCTTC.

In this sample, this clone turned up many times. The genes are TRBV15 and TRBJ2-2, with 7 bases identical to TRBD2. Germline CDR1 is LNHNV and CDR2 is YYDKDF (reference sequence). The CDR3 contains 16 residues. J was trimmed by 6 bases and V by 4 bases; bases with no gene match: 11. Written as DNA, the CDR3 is TGTGCCACCAGCAAAGATTTGGGGACTAAGGCCGGGGAGCTGTTTTTT. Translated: CATSKDLGTKAGELFF.

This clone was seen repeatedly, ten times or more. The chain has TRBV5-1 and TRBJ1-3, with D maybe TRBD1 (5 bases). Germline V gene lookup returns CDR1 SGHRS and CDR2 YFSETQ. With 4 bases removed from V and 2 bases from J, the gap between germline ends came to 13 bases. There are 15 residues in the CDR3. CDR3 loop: CASSLLGQTGNTIYF. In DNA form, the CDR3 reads TGCGCCAGCAGCCTCCTGGGGCAGACTGGAAACACCATATATTTT.

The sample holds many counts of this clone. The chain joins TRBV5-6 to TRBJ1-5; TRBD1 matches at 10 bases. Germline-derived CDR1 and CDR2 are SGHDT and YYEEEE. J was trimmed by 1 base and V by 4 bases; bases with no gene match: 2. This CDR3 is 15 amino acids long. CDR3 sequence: CASSADRGSNQPQHF. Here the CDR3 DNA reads TGTGCCAGCAGCGCGGACAGGGGGAGCAATCAGCCCCAGCATTTT. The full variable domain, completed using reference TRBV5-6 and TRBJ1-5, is DAGVTQSPTHLIKTRGQQVTLRCSPKSGHDTVSWYQQALGQGPQFIFQYYEEEERQRGNFPDRFSGHQFPNYSSELNVNALLLGDSALYLCASSADRGSNQPQHFGDGTRLSIL.